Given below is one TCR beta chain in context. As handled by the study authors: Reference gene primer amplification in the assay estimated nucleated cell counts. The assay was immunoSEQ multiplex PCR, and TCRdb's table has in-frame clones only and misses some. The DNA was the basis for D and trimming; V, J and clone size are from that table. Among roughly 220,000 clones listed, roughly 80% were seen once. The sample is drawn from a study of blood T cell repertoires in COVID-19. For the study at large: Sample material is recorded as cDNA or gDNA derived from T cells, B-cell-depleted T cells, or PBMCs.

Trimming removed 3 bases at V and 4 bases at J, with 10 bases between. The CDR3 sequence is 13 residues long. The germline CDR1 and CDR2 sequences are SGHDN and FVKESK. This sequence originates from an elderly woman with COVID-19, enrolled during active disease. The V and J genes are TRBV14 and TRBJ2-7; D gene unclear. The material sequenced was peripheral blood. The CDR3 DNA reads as TGTGCCAGCAGCCACTACGCTCGTTACGAGCAGTACTTC. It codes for CASSHYARYEQYF.